The 30 T cell receptor beta chains below were found in one sample sequenced in a study of tumor-infiltrating lymphocytes in primary liver carcinoma. With around 500 ng total RNA as template and a constant-region primer, TCR beta cDNA was made. TCR beta libraries came from three nested multiplex PCR rounds using slightly modified ARM-PCR. Researchers ran the first two PCR rounds for roughly 10 cycles each with TRBV1-TRBV30 forward primers and a C-beta reverse primer. TCRdb ran MiXCR on the multiplex PCR reads and lists one entry per CDR3 protein. Among 330,000 or so distinct CDR3 sequences listed, 65% were seen once. Unsorted whole blood served as the source of blood RNA, and germline DNA was extracted as well. Material for sequencing was peripheral blood. The receptor source for this set is a man aged 40-49 years with primary liver carcinoma and hepatitis B virus infection.

This chain uses TRBV7-9 with TRBJ2-1, with TRBD2 as a possible D gene (5 bases). Looked up from germline, CDR1 is SEHNR and CDR2 is FQNEAQ (reference sequence). This CDR3 has 15 residues. Trimming cost V 5 bases and J 3 bases, with 14 bases left between them. The DNA for the CDR3 is TGTGCCAGCAGCCTCCTGTCGGGATTCTACAATGAGCAGTTCTTC. It is translated as CASSLLSGFYNEQFF.

On this clonotype: This sequence may be a read error, since a much larger clone differs from it by one base. No conserved phenylalanine or tryptophan is present at the end of the CDR3, so a read error is the likely explanation. V is TRBV5-1 and J is TRBJ2-2, with D unresolved. Germline V gene data show CDR1 as SGHRS and CDR2 as YFSETQ. The CDR3 loop spans 13 amino acids. The V gene lost 3 bases and the J gene lost 7 bases, with 10 bases spanning the gap. This chain's CDR3 is CASSSPYVGELFI. Written as DNA, the CDR3 is TGCGCCAGCAGCTCTCCCTACGTCGGGGAGCTGTTTATT.

The chain has TRBV6-2 or TRBV6-3 and TRBJ1-2; no firm D call. Looked up from germline, CDR1 is MNHEY and CDR2 is SVGEGT. The CDR3 consists of 12 residues. Trimming removed 4 bases from V and 4 bases from J, with 7 bases in between. The DNA of the CDR3 is TGTGCCAGCAGTTCTAATTCCTATGGCTACACCTTC. This encodes CASSSNSYGYTF.

This sequence joins TRBV5-6 and TRBJ2-2; TRBD1 agrees at 9 bases. Germline trimming cut 4 bases from V and 2 bases from J; bases unmatched to any gene: 3. CDR3 length: 15 residues. CDR1 is SGHDT and CDR2 is YYEEEE in the germline V gene. The CDR3 loop reads CASSRDRENTGELFF. CDR3 nucleotides: TGTGCCAGCAGCAGGGACAGGGAAAACACCGGGGAGCTGTTTTTT.

Concerning this clonotype itself: A much more abundant neighbour one base away suggests this may be a read error. This chain links TRBV12-3 or TRBV12-4 with TRBJ2-1; a weak D match, TRBD1 (6 bases). With 9 bases removed from V and 6 bases from J, the gap between germline ends came to 15 bases. This CDR3 has 13 residues. In nucleotides, the CDR3 is TGTGCCAGTTCCTGGACAGCAATCAATGAGCAGTTCTTC. Translation gives CASSWTAINEQFF.

This clonotype came up many times. The chain couples TRBV5-5 to TRBJ2-4; D is ambiguous. Trimming cost V 1 base and J 8 bases, with 16 bases left between them. CDR1 SGHKS and CDR2 YYEKEE come from the germline V gene (reference sequence). The CDR3 is made up of 15 amino acids. The CDR3 DNA follows: TGTGCCAGCAGCTTGAATGTGGCAGCTATAGACATTCAGTACTTC. Translation: CASSLNVAAIDIQYF.

This clonotype occurred many times. The chain links TRBV4-1 to TRBJ2-7; no firm D call. The CDR3 length is 14 residues. Germline V gene sequence: CDR1 MGHRA, CDR2 YSYEKL. Trimming stripped 4 bases from V and 2 bases from J, with 12 bases between. This CDR3 reads CASSPWPPAYEQYF. CDR3 nucleotides: TGCGCCAGCAGCCCCTGGCCGCCGGCCTACGAGCAGTACTTC.

This clonotype was seen only once. The chain joins TRBV11-2 to TRBJ2-2, with D tentatively TRBD1 (6 bases). Trimming removed 0 bases from V and 13 bases from J, with 15 bases in between. Germline CDR1 reads SGHAT; CDR2 reads FQNNGV. CDR3 length: 14 amino acids. This chain's CDR3 is CASSLEWTSRGLFF. CDR3 nucleotides: TGTGCCAGCAGCTTAGAGTGGACGTCCAGGGGGCTGTTTTTT.

Details on this clonotype: Possible read error: a much larger clone is one base away. The chain carries TRBV6-5 and TRBJ1-1, with D unresolved. CDR1 is MNHEY and CDR2 is SVGAGI in the germline V gene. Between the trimmed V and J ends, which lost 6 bases and 2 bases, there was a span of 10 bases. The CDR3 has 13 residues. The CDR3 region is CASRERVNTEAFF. The CDR3 coding sequence is TGTGCCAGCAGAGAGAGGGTTAACACTGAAGCTTTCTTT.

Notes on this clonotype: Its ends do not fully match the called genes, so a read error is possible. This chain uses TRBV5-4 with TRBJ1-2; 7 bases agree with TRBD1. CDR1 and CDR2 (germline): SGHNT, YYREEE (reference sequence). The CDR3 contains 16 residues. The CDR3 here is CASSFRQGAANYGYTF. CDR3 in DNA: TGTGCTAGCAGCTTTAGACAGGGCGCAGCTAACTATGGCTACACCTTC. Variable domain in full (rest from reference TRBV5-4 and TRBJ1-2): ETGVTQSPTHLIKTRGQQVTLRCSSQSGHNTVSWYQQALGQGPQFIFQYYREEENGRGNFPPRFSGLQFPNYSSELNVNALELDDSALYLCASSFRQGAANYGYTFGSGTRLTVV.

The chain has TRBV6-4 and TRBJ2-3; D is possibly TRBD1 or TRBD2 (6 bases each). Germline V gene data show CDR1 as MRHNA and CDR2 as SNTAGT. Between the trimmed V and J ends, which lost 4 bases and 2 bases, there was a span of 10 bases. The CDR3 extends over 14 amino acids. The CDR3 DNA follows: TGTGCCAGCAGTGGAGGGGGGACCACAGATACGCAGTATTTT. Amino acids: CASSGGGTTDTQYF.

This clonotype was seen ten or more times. The V call is TRBV6-2 or TRBV6-3, the J call TRBJ2-7; D unresolved. V lost 6 bases and J lost 0, with 9 bases in between. The germline CDR1 and CDR2 sequences are MNHEY and SVGEGT. This CDR3 region has 13 residues. CDR3: CASRRGSSYEQYF. For the CDR3, the DNA is TGTGCCAGCAGGAGAGGCAGCTCCTACGAGCAGTACTTC.

As for this clonotype: A much larger clone differs from this one at a single base, so this may be a read error. CDR3 bases: TGCGCCAGCAGCCAAGATAACAGGATGTCAGATACGCAGTATTTT. It codes for CASSQDNRMSDTQYF. V gene TRBV4-3 combines with J gene TRBJ2-3, with TRBD1 as a possible D gene (5 bases). The V end lost 0 bases, the J end lost 4 bases, and 11 bases lay between the germline ends. The length of the CDR3 is 15 residues. CDR1 LGHNA and CDR2 YSLEER come from the germline V gene.

As regards this clonotype: One end of the junction is discordant with germline, which a read error may explain. This sequence joins TRBV11-2 and TRBJ1-5; D is undetermined. The germline V gene has CDR1 SGHAT and CDR2 FQNNGV. CDR3 length: 14 amino acids. The CDR3 is CASSLEGNNHPQDF. The DNA for the CDR3 is TGTGCCAGCAGCTTAGAGGGCAACAATCATCCCCAGGATTTT.

In its sample, this clonotype was seen a few times. The chain carries TRBV5-4 and TRBJ2-3; 10 nucleotides align to TRBD1. The germline V gene has CDR1 SGHNT and CDR2 YYREEE (reference sequence). V dropped 9 bases and J dropped 2; count of bases not matched to a gene: 3. The CDR3 contains 13 residues. This chain's CDR3 is CAIGTGDTDTQYF. The CDR3 DNA follows: TGTGCCATTGGGACAGGGGACACAGATACGCAGTATTTT.

This clonotype has more than one count but fewer than ten. Being one base from a much bigger clone, this may be a read error. The rearrangement joins TRBV6-2 or TRBV6-3 to TRBJ1-1; D perhaps matches TRBD1 (5 bases). CDR1 and CDR2 from the germline V gene are MNHEY and SVGEGT. The CDR3 loop spans 13 amino acids. In nucleotides, the CDR3 is TGTGTCGCCGTGAGGACACCGAACACTGAAGCTTTCTTT. This gives the protein CVAVRTPNTEAFF.

As regards this clonotype: One junction end disagrees with the germline gene, perhaps due to a read error. The rearrangement links TRBV4-1 to TRBJ1-5; the match to TRBD1 covers 8 bases. The CDR3 has 15 residues. Germline CDR1 is MGHRA and CDR2 is YSYEKL. The CDR3, as DNA: TGCGCCAGCAGCCAAGTTTGGGACAGGAATCGGCCCCAGCATTTT. This translates into CASSQVWDRNRPQHF.

As to this clonotype: A read error may account for a junction end that differs from germline. The chain employs TRBV6-5 and TRBJ2-5; tentatively, D is TRBD2 (5 bases). CDR1 is MNHEY, CDR2 SVGAGI, per germline. The CDR3 length is 13 residues. CDR3 region: CPSSYFGWETQYF. CDR3 bases: TGTCCCAGCAGTTACTTCGGTTGGGAGACACAGTACTTC.

About this clonotype itself: A much bigger clone sits one base away, suggesting this may be a read error. DNA for the CDR3: TGCGCCAGCAGCCAAGTACATCCCGAGAGCCATGGCTACACCTTC. Translating it yields CASSQVHPESHGYTF. The chain uses TRBV4-1 and TRBJ1-2; no clear D. The CDR3 runs to 15 residues. The germline gives CDR1 MGHRA, CDR2 YSYEKL. The V and J ends lost 1 base and 6 bases respectively, with 15 bases between them.

The chain recombines TRBV11-2 with TRBJ1-6; unclear D gene. This CDR3 contains 13 residues. Germline CDR1 is SGHAT and CDR2 is FQNNGV. V was clipped by 6 bases and J by 18 bases, with 21 bases between them. The CDR3 coding sequence is TGTGCCAGCAGGCGGCAGACAACAGCGTCCCCCCACTTT. It translates to CASRRQTTASPHF.

This clonotype has just a few counts. The chain employs TRBV4-1 and TRBJ2-7, with D hard to call. CDR3 length: 14 amino acids. Germline CDR1 MGHRA, CDR2 YSYEKL. V was cut by 2 bases and J by 5 bases, with 13 bases left in between. The CDR3 nucleotides read TGCGCCAGCAGCCAAACAATCGCAGTACACGAGCAGTACTTC. This sequence encodes CASSQTIAVHEQYF.

With regard to this clonotype: Just one base apart from a much larger clone, this may be a read error. The CDR3 loop is CSAGQEGYGYSF. CDR3 nucleotides: TGCAGCGCTGGTCAGGAGGGCTATGGCTACTCCTTC. This chain joins TRBV29-1 and TRBJ1-2, with D unresolved. In germline, CDR1 is SQVTM, CDR2 ANQGSEA. The CDR3 covers 12 residues. The whole variable domain, remainder taken from reference TRBV29-1 and TRBJ1-2, is SAVISQKPSRDICQRGTSLTIQCQVDSQVTMMFWYRQQPGQSLTLIATANQGSEATYESGFVIDKFPISRPNLTFSTLTVSNMSPEDSSIYLCSAGQEGYGYSFGSGTRLTVV.

On this clonotype: This clone may be a read error of a much larger clone one base away. The V gene is TRBV12-3 or TRBV12-4, the J gene TRBJ1-2, with 10 bases that match TRBD1. This CDR3 region has 17 residues. The V and J ends lost 5 bases and 6 bases, in that order; junction bases with no gene match: 15. CDR3 loop: CASSPRDRGWFNNGYTF. CDR3 nucleotide sequence: TGTGCCAGCAGTCCGAGGGACAGGGGATGGTTCAACAATGGCTACACCTTC.

In regard to this clonotype: One junction end disagrees with the germline gene, perhaps due to a read error. The chain employs TRBV7-8 and TRBJ2-1; D unresolved. Germline values: CDR1 SGHVS, CDR2 FQNEAQ. The CDR3 totals 15 residues. The CDR3 loop reads CASSLGRHSYNKQFF. CDR3 bases: TGTGCCAGCAGCTTAGGCAGACACTCCTACAATAAGCAGTTCTTC.

A remark on this clonotype: A much larger clone lies one base from this, so it may be a read error. The CDR3 carries no conserved terminal phenylalanine or tryptophan, so it likely arises from a read error. This chain uses TRBV6-6 with TRBJ2-1; D unclear. V gave up 4 bases and J gave up 5 bases, with 12 bases separating them. Germline V gene data show CDR1 as MNHNY and CDR2 as SVGAGI (reference sequence). CDR3 length equals 14 residues. The CDR3 here is CASSSLSRDNEQFL. The CDR3, as DNA: TGTGCCAGCAGTTCCTTAAGCCGGGACAATGAGCAGTTCCTC.

This clonotype showed up many times. The genes are TRBV10-3 and TRBJ2-7; D unresolved. The CDR3 sequence is 11 residues long. V was clipped by 11 bases and J by 4 bases, with 12 bases between them. The germline gives CDR1 ENHRY, CDR2 SYGVKD. The CDR3 DNA reads as TGTGCCGTGAAGAGAGAATACGAGCAGTACTTC. This sequence encodes CAVKREYEQYF.

This clonotype was detected only a few times. This chain joins TRBV30 and TRBJ1-1; D is undetermined. Germline assignment: CDR1 GTSNPN and CDR2 SVGIG (reference sequence). The CDR3 consists of 11 residues. The germline V and J ends were trimmed by 1 base and 4 bases, with 4 bases remaining between them. CDR3 amino acids: CAWSGSTEAFF. CDR3 nucleotide sequence: TGTGCCTGGAGTGGGTCCACTGAAGCTTTCTTT.

Comments on this clonotype: A much larger clone lies one base from this, so it may be a read error. J is TRBJ2-7 and V is TRBV4-3; 8 nucleotides line up with TRBD2. This CDR3 has 15 amino acids. Germline V gene lookup returns CDR1 LGHNA and CDR2 YSLEER. CDR3 region: CANSLGAGASYEQYF. The DNA for the CDR3 is TGCGCCAACAGCCTCGGAGCGGGAGCCTCCTACGAGCAGTACTTC.

This clonotype was seen repeatedly, ten times or more. V usage is TRBV11-2 and J usage is TRBJ2-1; possibly TRBD2 for D (5 bases). There are 15 residues in the CDR3. The V gene's germline CDR1 is SGHAT and CDR2 FQNNGV. Trimming cost V 6 bases and J 4 bases, with 16 bases left between them. The CDR3: CASRLDWLAYNEQFF. CDR3 DNA: TGTGCCAGCAGGTTGGACTGGTTGGCGTACAATGAGCAGTTCTTC.

About this clonotype itself: The junction differs from germline at one of its ends, possibly a read error. The chain carries TRBV11-2 and TRBJ1-4, with 8 bases matching TRBD1. The germline V gene has CDR1 SGHAT and CDR2 FQNNGV. The CDR3 spans 15 residues. CDR3 coding DNA: TGTGCCAGCAACTTCACAGGGGGAACTAATGAAAAACTGTATTTT. Residues: CASNFTGGTNEKLYF.